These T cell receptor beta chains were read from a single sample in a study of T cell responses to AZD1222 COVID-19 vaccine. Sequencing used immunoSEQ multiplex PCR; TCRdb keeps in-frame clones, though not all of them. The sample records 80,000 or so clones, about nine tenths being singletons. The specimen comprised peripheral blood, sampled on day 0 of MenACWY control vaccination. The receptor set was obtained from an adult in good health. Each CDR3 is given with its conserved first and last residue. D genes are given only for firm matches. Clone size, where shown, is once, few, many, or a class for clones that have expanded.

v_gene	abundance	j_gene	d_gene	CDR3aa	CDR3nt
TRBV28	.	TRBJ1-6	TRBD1	CASSFGGQGVSPLHF	TGTGCCAGCAGTTTCGGCGGACAGGGCGTCTCACCCCTCCACTTT
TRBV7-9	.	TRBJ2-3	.	CASSPPRTDGTDTQYF	TGTGCCAGCAGCCCCCCCCGGACAGATGGCACAGATACGCAGTATTTT
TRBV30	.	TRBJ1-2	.	CAWSVTFEGGSGYTF	TGTGCCTGGAGTGTCACCTTTGAGGGCGGATCCGGCTACACCTTC
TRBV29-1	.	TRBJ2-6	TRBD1	CSVHSTGVGANVLTF	TGCAGCGTTCACTCGACAGGGGTCGGGGCCAACGTCCTGACTTTC
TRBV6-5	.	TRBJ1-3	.	CASTPGGNTIYF	TGTGCCAGCACCCCGGGGGGAAACACCATATATTTT
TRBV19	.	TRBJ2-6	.	CASRVGPQRAGKDSGANVLTF	TGTGCCAGTAGAGTAGGGCCGCAAAGGGCCGGTAAGGACTCTGGGGCCAACGTCCTGACTTTC
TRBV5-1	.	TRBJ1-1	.	CASSLRQLNTEAFF	TGCGCCAGCAGCCTACGACAGTTGAACACTGAAGCTTTCTTT
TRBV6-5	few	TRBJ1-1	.	CASSRSAPRVTEAFF	TGTGCCAGCAGCCGCTCCGCCCCCAGGGTCACTGAAGCTTTCTTT
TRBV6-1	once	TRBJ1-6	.	CASSGVVAIASSYNSPLHF	TGTGCCAGCAGTGGGGTAGTGGCGATTGCAAGCTCCTATAATTCACCCCTCCACTTT
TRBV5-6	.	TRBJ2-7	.	CASSLITTGYEQYF	TGTGCCAGCAGCTTGATTACGACAGGTTACGAGCAGTACTTC
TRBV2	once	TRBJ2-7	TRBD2	CASSAGLAGVGYEQYF	TGTGCCAGCAGCGCGGGACTAGCGGGAGTAGGATACGAGCAGTACTTC
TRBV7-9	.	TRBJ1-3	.	CASSLVGHFSGNTIYF	TGTGCCAGCAGCTTAGTCGGACACTTCTCTGGAAACACCATATATTTT
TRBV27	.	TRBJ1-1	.	CASSSQGSYTEAFF	TGTGCCAGCAGTTCGCAGGGATCGTACACTGAAGCTTTCTTT
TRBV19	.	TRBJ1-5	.	CASNVDRNQPQHF	TGTGCCAGTAATGTCGACAGAAATCAGCCCCAGCATTTT
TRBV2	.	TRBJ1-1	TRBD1	CASGAGGNTEAFF	TGTGCCAGCGGCGCAGGGGGAAACACTGAAGCTTTCTTT
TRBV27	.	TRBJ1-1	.	CASSSQKENTEAFF	TGTGCCAGCAGCTCACAGAAAGAGAACACTGAAGCTTTCTTT
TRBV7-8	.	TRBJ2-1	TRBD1	CASSLAARQGWNEQFF	TGTGCCAGCAGCTTAGCGGCGAGACAGGGTTGGAATGAGCAGTTCTTC
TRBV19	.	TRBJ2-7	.	CASSTPPGLEQYF	TGTGCCAGTAGTACCCCTCCGGGGTTAGAGCAGTACTTC
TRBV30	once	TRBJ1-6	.	CAWISGPGDLHF	TGTGCCTGGATATCCGGACCGGGGGACCTCCACTTT
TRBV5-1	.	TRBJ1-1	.	CASSLDLGGVTEAFF	TGCGCCAGCAGCCTTGATCTTGGGGGTGTCACTGAAGCTTTCTTT
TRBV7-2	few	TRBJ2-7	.	CASSLGRAPATESYEQYF	TGTGCCAGCAGCTTAGGTAGGGCCCCCGCGACAGAGTCCTACGAGCAGTACTTC
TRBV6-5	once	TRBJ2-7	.	CASSYSGRGQYEQYF	TGTGCCAGCAGTTACTCGGGCAGGGGCCAGTACGAGCAGTACTTC
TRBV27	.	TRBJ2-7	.	CASSLGPSILSGYKQYF	TGTGCCAGCAGTTTAGGGCCCTCCATACTCTCCGGTTACAAGCAGTACTTC
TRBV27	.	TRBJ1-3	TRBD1	CASRPGQSPGNTIYF	TGTGCCAGCAGACCGGGACAGTCACCTGGAAACACCATATATTTT
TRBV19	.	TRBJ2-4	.	CASRPPGAKNIQYF	TGTGCCAGTCGACCCCCTGGGGCCAAAAACATTCAGTACTTC
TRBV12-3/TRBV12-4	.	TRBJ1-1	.	CASSLGTEAFF	TGTGCCAGCAGTTTAGGGACTGAAGCTTTCTTT
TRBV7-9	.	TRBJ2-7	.	CASSLLGNSYEQYF	TGTGCCAGCAGCTTATTAGGCAACTCCTACGAGCAGTACTTC
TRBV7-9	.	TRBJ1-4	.	CASSPGQTTNEKLFF	TGTGCCAGCAGCCCCGGACAGACAACTAATGAAAAACTGTTTTTT
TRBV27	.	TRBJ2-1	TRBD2	CASSSSAGLAGGAYNEQFF	TGTGCCAGCAGTTCGAGCGCGGGACTAGCGGGAGGAGCCTACAATGAGCAGTTCTTC
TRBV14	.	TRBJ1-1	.	CASSQAYQTEAFF	TGTGCCAGCAGCCAAGCCTACCAAACTGAAGCTTTCTTT
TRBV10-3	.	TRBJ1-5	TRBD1	CAIGTDSNQPQHF	TGTGCCATTGGGACAGACAGCAATCAGCCCCAGCATTTT
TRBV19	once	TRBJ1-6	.	CASSIAPSISVVGSPLHF	TGTGCCAGTAGTATAGCTCCTTCAATCAGTGTTGTTGGTTCACCCCTCCACTTT
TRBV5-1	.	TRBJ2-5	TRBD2	CASSSLAGGQETQYF	TGCGCCAGCAGCTCCCTAGCGGGGGGCCAAGAGACCCAGTACTTC
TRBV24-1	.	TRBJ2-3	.	CATSDEFNTDTQYF	TGTGCCACCAGTGATGAGTTTAACACAGATACGCAGTATTTT
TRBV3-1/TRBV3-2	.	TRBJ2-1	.	CASSVSGTHNEQFF	TGTGCCAGCAGCGTGTCCGGGACCCACAATGAGCAGTTCTTC
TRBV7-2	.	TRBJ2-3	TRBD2	CASSLEGLALYTDTQYF	TGTGCCAGCAGCTTAGAGGGACTAGCGCTATACACAGATACGCAGTATTTT
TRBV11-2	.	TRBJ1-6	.	CASSSPDRVAGSYNSPLHF	TGTGCCAGCAGCTCCCCCGATAGGGTCGCGGGCTCCTATAATTCACCCCTCCACTTT
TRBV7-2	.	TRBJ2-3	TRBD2	CASSVTSGRTFTDTQYF	TGTGCCAGCAGCGTGACTAGCGGGAGGACTTTCACAGATACGCAGTATTTT
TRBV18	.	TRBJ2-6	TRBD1	CASSPYFLPGTGRSGANVLTF	TGTGCCAGCTCACCATACTTCCTCCCCGGGACAGGACGCTCTGGGGCCAACGTCCTGACTTTC
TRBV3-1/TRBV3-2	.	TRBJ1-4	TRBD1	CASSQGPSGQGEEKLFF	TGTGCCAGCAGCCAAGGGCCCTCCGGACAGGGAGAGGAAAAACTGTTTTTT
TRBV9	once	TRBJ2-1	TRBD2	CASSVTISVSGYLNEQFF	TGTGCCAGCAGCGTAACAATCTCGGTTAGCGGGTATTTAAATGAGCAGTTCTTC
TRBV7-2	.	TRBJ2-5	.	CASSTRQETQYF	TGTGCCAGCAGCACCCGACAGGAGACCCAGTACTTC
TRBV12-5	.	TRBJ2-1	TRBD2	CASGFGLAGSYNEQFF	TGTGCTAGTGGTTTCGGACTAGCGGGATCTTACAATGAGCAGTTCTTC
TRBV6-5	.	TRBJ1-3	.	CASSYSRGSSGNTIYF	TGTGCCAGCAGTTACTCGAGAGGCAGCTCTGGAAACACCATATATTTT
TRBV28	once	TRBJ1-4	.	CASSSTFEKLFF	TGTGCCAGCAGTTCGACGTTTGAAAAACTGTTTTTT
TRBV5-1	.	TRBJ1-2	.	CASSLASGGPRDGYTF	TGCGCCAGCAGCTTGGCCTCGGGGGGCCCTAGAGATGGCTACACCTTC
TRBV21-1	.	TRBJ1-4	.	CASSKAAGPGGNEKLFF	TGTGCCAGCAGCAAAGCCGCCGGGCCAGGGGGCAATGAAAAACTGTTTTTT
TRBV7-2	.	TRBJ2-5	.	CASSTDGRHGETQYF	TGTGCCAGCAGCACGGACGGGAGACATGGAGAGACCCAGTACTTC
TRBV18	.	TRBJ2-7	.	CASSPQGSGYEQYF	TGTGCCAGCTCACCACAGGGGTCGGGCTACGAGCAGTACTTC